This T cell receptor (beta chain) was sequenced in a study of shared clonotypes between healthy human individuals. Study in general: Researchers drew samples from a couple of women and three men aged 18 to 49.

This CDR3 is built from 15 residues. CDR1 SGHRS and CDR2 YFSETQ come from the germline V gene. Trimming pared 2 bases from V and 0 bases from J, leaving 6 bases between. TCRdb keeps only in-frame clones here, not all; method: immunoSEQ multiplex PCR. The sample has approximately 2.4 million clones, almost 96% seen once. Broader study findings: Sequencing of the sorted subsets was shown by rarefaction to be incomplete despite large depth.

Turning to this clone: What it binds is unknown. Other DNA variants within this sample encode the same CDR3.

The donors, all of them Caucasian adults, lived in Nashville, Tennessee. The source material was naive CD4+ T cells sorted from blood. As to subset: CD45RA+ positively selected. This chain links TRBV5-1 with TRBJ2-6; D unresolved. The source of this sequence is a man in his late teens or twenties in good health. In DNA form, the CDR3 reads TGCGCCAGCAGCTTAACAGTCTCTGGGGCCAACGTCCTGACTTTC. Encoded protein: CASSLTVSGANVLTF.